This T cell receptor (beta chain) was retrieved from a study of blood T cell repertoires in COVID-19. Study information: The United States, Italy and Spain were the sources of the acute and convalescent COVID-19 samples. The analysed material was cDNA or gDNA that came from T cells, B-cell-depleted T cells, or PBMCs.

Under the authors' procedure: Estimation of nucleated cell counts was performed using reference gene primer amplification. Data came from immunoSEQ multiplex PCR; TCRdb stores just in-frame clones and leaves some out. V, J and clone size are those of that table, while D and trimming were read from the DNA. The repertoire holds approximately 100,000 clones, with approximately 85% as singletons. Sequencing was done on a sample of peripheral blood. The TCR sequence derives from a human donor in a cohort sampled during active COVID-19.

DNA of the CDR3: TGCGCCAGCAGCCAAGGACAGGCAGGGGCTGGAAAACTGTTTTTT. It is translated as CASSQGQAGAGKLFF. The chain carries TRBV4-3 and TRBJ1-4; TRBD1 is a possible D gene (6 bases). V shed 1 base and J shed 10 bases, with 16 bases lying between them. The germline V gene has CDR1 LGHNA and CDR2 YSLEER. This CDR3 is built from 15 residues.